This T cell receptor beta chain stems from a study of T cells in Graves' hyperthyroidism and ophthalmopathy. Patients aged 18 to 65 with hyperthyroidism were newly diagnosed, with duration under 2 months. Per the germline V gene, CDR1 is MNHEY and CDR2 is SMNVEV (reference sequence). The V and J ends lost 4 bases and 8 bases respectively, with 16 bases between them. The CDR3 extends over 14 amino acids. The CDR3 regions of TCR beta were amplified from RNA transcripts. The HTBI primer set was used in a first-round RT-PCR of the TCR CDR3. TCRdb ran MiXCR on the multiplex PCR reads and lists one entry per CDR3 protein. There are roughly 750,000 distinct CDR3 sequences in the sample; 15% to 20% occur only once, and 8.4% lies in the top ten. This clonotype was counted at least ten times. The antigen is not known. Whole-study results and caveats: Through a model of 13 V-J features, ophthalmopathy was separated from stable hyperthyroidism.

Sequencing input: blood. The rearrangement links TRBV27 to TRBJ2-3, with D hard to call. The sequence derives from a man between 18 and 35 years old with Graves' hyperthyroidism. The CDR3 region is CASSSPPLGGTQYF. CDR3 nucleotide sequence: TGTGCCAGCAGTTCCCCCCCTCTAGGCGGTACGCAGTATTTT.